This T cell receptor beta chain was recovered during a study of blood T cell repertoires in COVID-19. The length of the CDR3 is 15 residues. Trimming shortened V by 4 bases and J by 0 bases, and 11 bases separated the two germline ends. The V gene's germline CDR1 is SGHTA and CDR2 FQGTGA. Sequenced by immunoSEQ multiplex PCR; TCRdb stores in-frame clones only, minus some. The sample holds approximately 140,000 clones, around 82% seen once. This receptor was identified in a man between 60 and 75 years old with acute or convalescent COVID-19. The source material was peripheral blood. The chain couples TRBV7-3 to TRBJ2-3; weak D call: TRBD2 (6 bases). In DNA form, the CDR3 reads TGTGCCAGCAGCTCGGAGGGGCGAAGCACAGATACGCAGTATTTT. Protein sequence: CASSSEGRSTDTQYF.